This is a list of T cell receptor beta chains from one sample in a study of T cells expressing NK-cell markers. TCRdb reprocessed the 5' RACE reads and reports one entry per CDR3 protein, with no DNA. This repertoire includes about 550,000 distinct CDR3 sequences. Source material: blood T cells: a sorted CD56 or NKG2C T cell subset, CD4+ or CD8+ T cells, or bulk PBMC T cells (not recorded which). These receptors all stem from a man between 18 and 29 years old in good health. CDR3s include the opening cysteine and the closing phenylalanine or tryptophan.

J	V	CDR3
TRBJ2-1	TRBV6-1	CASSEGTGGNEQFF
TRBJ1-5	TRBV7-2	CASSPRTGDQPQHF
TRBJ2-4	TRBV12-3/TRBV12-4	CASTVRGGLNIQYF
TRBJ1-2	TRBV12-3/TRBV12-4	CASNGQGDLSGYTF
TRBJ2-3	TRBV20-1	CSARDGTSVPTDTQYF
TRBJ1-1	TRBV12-3/TRBV12-4	CASSLTRTGEAFF
TRBJ1-2	TRBV5-1	CASSLLVGGQGVYGYTF
TRBJ2-7	TRBV5-1	CASSPVGAGGPYEQYF
TRBJ2-3	TRBV5-1	CASSLSSGSRTDTQYF
TRBJ2-5	TRBV5-1	CASSFGSSGSGETQYF
TRBJ2-5	TRBV6-2/TRBV6-3	CASSYSRASWETQYF
TRBJ2-1	TRBV7-2	CASSLWGGVSYNEQFF
TRBJ2-5	TRBV7-2	CASSLQGFETQYF
TRBJ2-1	TRBV28	CASSSPGLEVFPEQFF
TRBJ1-6	TRBV18	CASSSDRGVSPLHF
TRBJ2-2	TRBV7-9	CASSSYRGRSTGELFF
TRBJ1-4	TRBV12-3/TRBV12-4	CASRDRGGEKLFF
TRBJ1-4	TRBV5-1	CASRMGRSPSDSINEKLFF